Below, 30 T cell receptor beta chains from the same sample are listed, as sequenced in a study of identifying expanded T cells in peripheral blood. Sequenced by immunoSEQ multiplex PCR; TCRdb stores in-frame clones only, minus some. The data show 85,000 to 100,000 clones, 88% seen once. The sample consisted of blood. These receptors were obtained from a person aged 18-69 years in good health.

The rearrangement joins TRBV5-1 to TRBJ1-4; 7 bases map to TRBD1. Germline trimming cut 4 bases from V and 4 bases from J; bases unmatched to any gene: 13. Germline V lookup: CDR1 SGHRS, CDR2 YFSETQ. The CDR3 covers 17 residues. This CDR3 reads CASSEGMSGTVNEKLFF. CDR3 bases: TGCGCCAGCAGCGAGGGGATGAGCGGGACAGTTAATGAAAAACTGTTTTTT.

This chain uses TRBV5-1 with TRBJ2-4, with 10 positions matching TRBD2. Per the germline V gene, CDR1 is SGHRS and CDR2 is YFSETQ. The CDR3 runs 14 residues. Trimming at V came to 3 bases and at J to 8 bases, leaving 5 bases not matched to a gene. For the CDR3, the DNA is TGCGCCAGCAGCTCGGGACTAGCGTCTGACATTCAGTACTTC. It codes for CASSSGLASDIQYF. Supplemented by reference TRBV5-1 and TRBJ2-4, the full variable domain reads KAGVTQTPRYLIKTRGQQVTLSCSPISGHRSVSWYQQTPGQGLQFLFEYFSETQRNKGNFPGRFSGRQFSNSRSEMNVSTLELGDSALYLCASSSGLASDIQYFGAGTRLSVL.

J is TRBJ1-4 and V is TRBV28, with TRBD1 matching over 10 bases. Germline CDR1 is MDHEN and CDR2 is SYDVKM. V lost 6 bases and J lost 8; bases outside the gene matches: 6. There are 14 residues in the CDR3. The CDR3 DNA sequence: TGTGCCAGCAGGGCGACAGGGGGCTTCGAAAAACTGTTTTTT. Protein sequence: CASRATGGFEKLFF.

The chain has TRBV27 and TRBJ2-1, with D uncertain. Germline V lookup: CDR1 MNHEY, CDR2 SMNVEV (reference sequence). The ends were cut back, 6 bases at V and 8 bases at J, with 11 bases in the middle. The CDR3 is made up of 12 amino acids. The CDR3 bases are TGTGCCAGCAGCCAGGAAGGCGATGAGCAGTTCTTC. Protein sequence: CASSQEGDEQFF.

This clone has only one observation. V gene TRBV30 combines with J gene TRBJ2-3, with D possibly being TRBD1 (5 bases). The CDR3 contains 15 residues. Deletions cut 3 bases from V and 2 bases from J, with 15 bases between. The germline V gene has CDR1 GTSNPN and CDR2 SVGIG (reference sequence). The CDR3 is CAWRSRQRDTDTQYF. The CDR3 DNA sequence: TGTGCCTGGAGATCGCGACAGAGAGACACAGATACGCAGTATTTT.

This clone was seen only a few times. This sequence joins TRBV6-4 and TRBJ1-5, with D possibly being TRBD1 (6 bases). This CDR3 is built from 14 residues. Germline CDR1 and CDR2: MRHNA and SNTAGT. V was cut by 4 bases and J by 0 bases, with 7 bases left in between. In nucleotides, the CDR3 is TGTGCCAGCAGTGCAGGGGATAGCAATCAGCCCCAGCATTTT. The encoded protein is CASSAGDSNQPQHF.

This clone has just a few counts. V and J are TRBV2 and TRBJ2-7; D perhaps matches TRBD1 (5 bases). In germline, CDR1 is SNHLY, CDR2 FYNNEI. Trimming pared 7 bases from V and 5 bases from J, leaving 12 bases between. The CDR3 extends over 12 amino acids. This chain's CDR3 is CASNTQGHEQYF. In DNA, the CDR3 is TGTGCCAGCAATACTCAGGGCCACGAGCAGTACTTC.

The rearrangement joins TRBV7-9 to TRBJ1-1; D unclear. The CDR3 has 13 residues. CDR1 and CDR2 from the germline V gene are SEHNR and FQNEAQ (reference sequence). Trimming stripped 1 base from V and 6 bases from J, with 9 bases between. CDR3 nucleotide sequence: TGTGCCAGCAGCTTAGTTGCGCAGTCTGAAGCTTTCTTT. This translates into CASSLVAQSEAFF.

The CDR3 sequence: CASSLGTSSIHEQFF. In DNA form, the CDR3 reads TGTGCCAGCAGTCTCGGGACTTCCAGCATCCATGAGCAGTTCTTC. The V gene is TRBV27, the J gene TRBJ2-1; TRBD2 might be the D (6 bases). CDR1 and CDR2 from the germline V gene are MNHEY and SMNVEV (reference sequence). V lost 5 bases to trimming and J lost 8 bases, with 19 bases between them. The CDR3 contains 15 residues.

The rearrangement links TRBV29-1 to TRBJ1-1; D is uncertain. The germline V gene encodes CDR1 SQVTM and CDR2 ANQGSEA. CDR3 length: 13 amino acids. Between the trimmed V and J ends, which lost 6 bases and 0 bases, there was a span of 11 bases. The CDR3 region has the DNA TGCAGCGTGCAGGCAGTCATGAACACTGAAGCTTTCTTT. Amino acid sequence: CSVQAVMNTEAFF.

This clone appeared once. The V call is TRBV7-2, the J call TRBJ2-2; TRBD2 agrees at 7 bases. V lost 1 base, J lost 6 bases, and 2 bases stayed unmatched. Germline values: CDR1 SGHTA, CDR2 FQGNSA. The CDR3 totals 14 residues. CDR3 nucleotides: TGTGCCAGCAGCTTAGTTGGGAGGGCCGGGGAGCTGTTTTTT. This codes for CASSLVGRAGELFF.

This clone was observed a single time. The chain carries TRBV7-3 and TRBJ2-5; 14 bases align to TRBD2. Germline CDR1 is SGHTA and CDR2 is FQGTGA. This CDR3 has 16 residues. J gave up 5 bases and V 5 bases, and 7 bases lay outside the gene matches. CDR3 region: CASSVGTSGGGETQYF. In DNA form, the CDR3 reads TGTGCCAGCAGCGTCGGGACTAGCGGGGGTGGGGAGACCCAGTACTTC.

This chain connects TRBV9 to TRBJ2-7; 13 bases line up with TRBD2. The germline V gene encodes CDR1 SGDLS and CDR2 YYNGEE. V shed 4 bases and J 3 bases; nucleotides not matched to a gene: 4. This CDR3 has 15 amino acids. The CDR3 loop is CASSPGTSGIYEQYF. The CDR3 nucleotides are TGTGCCAGCAGCCCCGGGACTAGCGGGATCTACGAGCAGTACTTC.

The rearrangement uses TRBV27 and TRBJ2-3; TRBD1 matches at 7 bases. This CDR3 has 15 amino acids. Per the germline V gene, CDR1 is MNHEY and CDR2 is SMNVEV (reference sequence). The V and J ends lost 2 bases and 2 bases, in that order; junction bases with no gene match: 4. CDR3 in amino acids: CASSLQGEITDTQYF. As DNA, the CDR3 is TGTGCCAGCAGTTTACAGGGGGAGATCACAGATACGCAGTATTTT.

The chain couples TRBV13 to TRBJ2-1; possible D gene TRBD2, 6 bases. The germline V and J ends were trimmed by 6 bases and 3 bases, with 15 bases remaining between them. Germline V CDR1 and CDR2: PRHDT, FYEKMQ (reference sequence). The CDR3 length is 15 residues. DNA for the CDR3: TGTGCCAGCAGTCCCGCTAGCGCACACTACAATGAGCAGTTCTTC. Residues: CASSPASAHYNEQFF.

This clone appeared once. The CDR3 region has the DNA TGCGCCAGCAGCAAGGACGGGGGCCCCTACGAGCAGTACTTC. It yields the protein CASSKDGGPYEQYF. The chain carries TRBV5-1 and TRBJ2-7, with D perhaps being TRBD1 or TRBD2 (6 bases each). Trimming took 4 bases from V and 2 from J, leaving 13 bases between them. The CDR3 consists of 14 residues. Germline-derived CDR1 and CDR2 are SGHRS and YFSETQ.

In this sample, this clone turned up once. The chain joins TRBV10-3 to TRBJ2-7, with D unclear. The CDR3 is 11 amino acids. Trimming removed 0 bases from V and 6 bases from J, with 3 bases in between. Germline V gives CDR1 ENHRY, CDR2 SYGVKD. The CDR3 region is CAISESVEQYF. The CDR3 nucleotides read TGTGCCATCAGTGAGTCGGTCGAGCAGTACTTC.

The V gene is TRBV29-1, the J gene TRBJ2-5; TRBD2 agrees at 9 bases. In germline, CDR1 is SQVTM, CDR2 ANQGSEA. J was trimmed by 5 bases and V by 4 bases; bases with no gene match: 8. The CDR3 sequence is 14 residues long. The CDR3 region has the DNA TGCAGCGTTGGAGTAGCGGGGGTCCGGGAGACCCAGTACTTC. It encodes CSVGVAGVRETQYF.

V and J are TRBV5-4 and TRBJ2-7; TRBD2 agrees at 8 bases. CDR1 and CDR2 (germline): SGHNT, YYREEE (reference sequence). The CDR3 totals 14 residues. Trimming removed 4 bases from V and 3 bases from J; junction bases left unmatched: 6. The CDR3 is CASSPGGVNYEQYF. The DNA of the CDR3 is TGTGCCAGCAGCCCCGGGGGGGTCAACTACGAGCAGTACTTC.

The chain recombines TRBV5-4 with TRBJ1-4; the match to TRBD1 covers 7 bases. The CDR3 is 16 residues long. Germline loops: CDR1 SGHNT, CDR2 YYREEE (reference sequence). Unmatched junction bases numbered 6, after V lost 4 bases and J lost 0 bases. This CDR3 reads CASSPGQIATNEKLFF. In nucleotides, the CDR3 is TGTGCCAGCAGCCCGGGACAGATTGCAACTAATGAAAAACTGTTTTTT.

This rearrangement joins TRBV4-1 to TRBJ2-3, with D unclear. The ends were cut back, 0 bases at V and 4 bases at J, with 11 bases in the middle. The CDR3 is 15 amino acids. In germline, CDR1 is MGHRA, CDR2 YSYEKL. CDR3 residues: CASSQEGRRADTQYF. DNA of the CDR3: TGCGCCAGCAGCCAAGAGGGCAGAAGGGCAGATACGCAGTATTTT.

This rearrangement joins TRBV28 to TRBJ1-1; D not resolved. Trimming pared 6 bases from V and 0 bases from J, leaving 17 bases between. The CDR3 spans 16 residues. Germline V gives CDR1 MDHEN, CDR2 SYDVKM. The CDR3 DNA reads as TGTGCCAGCAGAAATCCCTTGACCCCGCTGAACACTGAAGCTTTCTTT. Its translation is CASRNPLTPLNTEAFF.

The rearrangement uses TRBV10-1 and TRBJ2-7; 12 bases are a match to TRBD2. Per the germline V gene, CDR1 is WNHNN and CDR2 is SYGVQD (reference sequence). This CDR3 is 14 amino acids long. The ends lost 6 bases at V and 7 bases at J; junction bases unmatched: 7. The CDR3 region has the DNA TGCGCCAGCAGACGACTAGCGGGAGTCGGGGAGCAGTACTTC. This codes for CASRRLAGVGEQYF.

The chain recombines TRBV9 with TRBJ2-2; 12 bases match TRBD1. Germline V lookup: CDR1 SGDLS, CDR2 YYNGEE. The V gene end was trimmed by 0 bases and the J gene end by 6 bases; junction bases not matched to a gene: 6. The CDR3 sequence is 17 residues long. This chain's CDR3 is CASSVEVGTGGSGELFF. The CDR3 nucleotides are TGTGCCAGCAGCGTAGAAGTAGGGACAGGGGGCTCCGGGGAGCTGTTTTTT.

This chain links TRBV7-2 with TRBJ1-2; D not resolved. Trimming took off 4 bases at V and 5 bases at J, with 11 bases between the two ends. The germline V gene has CDR1 SGHTA and CDR2 FQGNSA. The CDR3 is 13 residues long. CDR3 residues: CASSSDPDYGYTF. The CDR3 DNA sequence: TGTGCCAGCAGCTCCGACCCGGATTATGGCTACACCTTC. Looking up the rest from reference TRBV7-2 and TRBJ1-2 gives the full variable domain: GAGVSQSPSNKVTEKGKDVELRCDPISGHTALYWYRQSLGQGLEFLIYFQGNSAPDKSGLPSDRFSAERTGGSVSTLTIQRTQQEDSAVYLCASSSDPDYGYTFGSGTRLTVV.

The rearrangement links TRBV7-9 to TRBJ2-7; D gene ambiguous. The CDR3 length is 13 residues. Trimming stripped 4 bases from V and 0 bases from J, with 7 bases between. The germline V gene encodes CDR1 SEHNR and CDR2 FQNEAQ (reference sequence). CDR3 DNA: TGTGCCAGCAGCTCAGACAACTCCTACGAGCAGTACTTC. Protein product: CASSSDNSYEQYF.

This sequence joins TRBV10-3 and TRBJ2-2, with 7 bases fitting TRBD2. The CDR3 has 13 amino acids. The ends lost 7 bases at V and 5 bases at J; junction bases unmatched: 4. Germline assignment: CDR1 ENHRY and CDR2 SYGVKD. The CDR3 spells CAIIAGVTGELFF. CDR3 nucleotide sequence: TGTGCCATCATCGCGGGGGTTACCGGGGAGCTGTTTTTT.

This clone was picked up one time. The chain carries TRBV11-3 and TRBJ2-2; maybe TRBD1 (5 bases). The V end lost 7 bases, the J end lost 10 bases, and 22 bases lay between the germline ends. In germline, CDR1 is SGHNT, CDR2 YENEEA. The CDR3 sequence is 15 residues long. Here the CDR3 DNA reads TGTGCCAGCACCGATTCCACAGGAGCACGCTCGGAGCTGTTTTTT. It yields the protein CASTDSTGARSELFF.

The J gene is TRBJ2-7, the V gene TRBV28, with D perhaps assigned TRBD1 or TRBD2 (5 bases each). This CDR3 has 15 amino acids. The ends were cut back, 3 bases at V and 3 bases at J, with 15 bases in the middle. In germline, CDR1 is MDHEN, CDR2 SYDVKM. The CDR3 coding sequence is TGTGCCAGCAGTTTCCCTTCCGGGGCCGTCTACGAGCAGTACTTC. The encoded protein is CASSFPSGAVYEQYF.

This clone came up a few times. The V gene is TRBV28, the J gene TRBJ1-5; no clear D. With 7 bases removed from V and 9 bases from J, the gap between germline ends came to 10 bases. From germline, CDR1 is MDHEN and CDR2 SYDVKM. The CDR3 consists of 11 residues. This CDR3 reads CASTHYGPQHF. The CDR3, as DNA: TGTGCCAGCACCCATTATGGGCCCCAGCATTTT.